This T cell receptor beta chain originates from a study of cytomegalovirus exposure and HLA in healthy donors. 13 Jbeta primers and 60 Vbeta primers were used for the PCR. Methods used by the authors: About 11 million shared chains were among the about 80 million unique TCR beta chains that a later analysis counted. The table came from immunoSEQ multiplex PCR; TCRdb's copy has only in-frame clones and leaves some out. For V, J and clone size, that table is used; D and trimming come from the DNA. The sample carries 100,000 to 150,000 clones, 66% recorded once. A note on this clone: Its specificity is not known.

Findings of the study overall: Further analysis was carried out later, and it showed several of the most significant clusters appearing linked to common viral pathogens. Apart from CMV serostatus, no immune exposure information was available.

The CDR3 totals 15 residues. The germline CDR1 and CDR2 sequences are ENHRY and SYGVKD. V was clipped by 11 bases and J by 4 bases, with 20 bases between them. This sequence joins TRBV10-3 and TRBJ1-4; tentatively, D is TRBD1 (5 bases). The TCR sequence derives from a man younger than 30 in good health and CMV-seronegative. The source material was PBMCs. The chain's CDR3 is CAAQPSRGINEKLFF. The CDR3 nucleotides are TGTGCCGCTCAACCGTCTCGGGGGATTAATGAAAAACTGTTTTTT.